One T cell receptor (beta chain) is described in this entry. What it binds is not known. The source of the sample is a study of cytomegalovirus exposure and HLA in healthy donors. Study results and caveats: Researchers reported in a later analysis that a missense DCLRE1C variant was tied to TCR beta V- and J-gene trimming. Apparent HLA restriction characterized most CMV-associated TCR beta chains in a later analysis. Later work associated more than 15,000 TCR beta sequences with HLA alleles at 0.05 false discovery rate.

CDR3 length: 16 amino acids. V lost 1 base and J lost 0, with 10 bases in between. Looked up from germline, CDR1 is SGDLS and CDR2 is YYNGEE. This PCR relied on a set of 60 Vbeta primers and 13 Jbeta primers. Profiled with immunoSEQ multiplex PCR; TCRdb holds only in-frame clones, not every one. The sample includes 200,000 or so clones, 70% to 85% of them seen just once. Input material: PBMCs. This sequence joins TRBV9 and TRBJ2-2; D possibly corresponds to TRBD2 (6 bases). This TCR was recovered from a boy aged 2 to 10 in good health and CMV-seronegative. CDR3 loop: CASSVRGGANTGELFF. In DNA, the CDR3 is TGTGCCAGCAGCGTACGTGGAGGGGCGAACACCGGGGAGCTGTTTTTT. The whole variable domain, remainder taken from reference TRBV9 and TRBJ2-2, is DSGVTQTPKHLITATGQRVTLRCSPRSGDLSVYWYQQSLDQGLQFLIQYYNGEERAKGNILERFSAQQFPDLHSELNLSSLELGDSALYFCASSVRGGANTGELFFGEGSRLTVL.